This record looks at one T cell receptor (beta chain) sequence and its context. No antigen is known for it. The sample carries other DNA sequences with the same CDR3. This sample is drawn from a study of shared clonotypes between healthy human individuals. Study-wide points: Expectations were that clonotype sharing among donors would be affected by sequencing depth.

Method: immunoSEQ multiplex PCR; TCRdb's copy keeps in-frame clones and lacks some. Of about 460,000 clones in the sample, 60% to 80% were seen once. CDR1 and CDR2 (germline): SGHNT, YYREEE (reference sequence). V was cut by 2 bases and J by 1 base, with 9 bases left in between. CDR3 size: 14 residues. The receptor's source is a middle-aged woman in good health. Some clones in this sample may be carry-over from other donors' samples. This chain connects TRBV5-4 to TRBJ2-5; the D gene is possibly TRBD1 (6 bases). Sequencing was carried out using PBMCs. CDR3 protein: CASSLRGTQETQYF. CDR3 in DNA: TGTGCCAGCAGCTTAAGGGGGACCCAAGAGACCCAGTACTTC.